This is a list of T cell receptor beta chains from one sample in a study of Ad26.COV2.S vaccination and SARS-CoV-2 variants. Data came from immunoSEQ multiplex PCR; TCRdb stores just in-frame clones and leaves some out. This table holds 300,000 to 400,000 clones, just over 90% found once. The sequenced sample was peripheral blood, obtained after recovery from COVID-19. All receptors derive from a human donor who had recovered from COVID-19. Each CDR3 is given with its conserved first and last residue. D genes are given only for firm matches. Clone size is not always given. Where it is, it says once, few, many or a class for expanded clones.

J gene | V gene | clone size | D gene | CDR3 protein | CDR3 DNA
TRBJ1-5 | TRBV4-1 | . | . | CASSQDGGIGQPQHF | TGCGCCAGCAGCCAAGACGGAGGAATCGGACAGCCCCAGCATTTT
TRBJ1-5 | TRBV6-5 | . | . | CASSYSAGQLHF | TGTGCCAGCAGTTACTCCGCGGGACAATTGCATTTT
TRBJ1-5 | TRBV2 | . | TRBD1 | CAITGQGNQPQHF | TGTGCGATCACTGGACAGGGCAATCAGCCCCAGCATTTT
TRBJ2-1 | TRBV10-1 | . | TRBD1 | CASSESGQGMNEQFF | TGCGCCAGCAGTGAGTCGGGACAGGGGATGAATGAGCAGTTCTTC
TRBJ2-3 | TRBV9 | . | TRBD1 | CASSVAGTGRTDTQYF | TGTGCCAGCAGCGTAGCCGGGACAGGACGCACAGATACGCAGTATTTT
TRBJ2-5 | TRBV4-3 | once | . | CASSQDLGREETQYF | TGCGCCAGCAGCCAAGATCTAGGCAGAGAAGAGACCCAGTACTTC
TRBJ1-1 | TRBV19 | . | TRBD1 | CASSSWDRANTEAFF | TGTGCCAGTAGTAGCTGGGACAGGGCAAACACTGAAGCTTTCTTT
TRBJ1-2 | TRBV4-3 | . | . | CASSPGQLSDGYTF | TGCGCCAGCAGCCCAGGACAGCTTAGCGATGGCTACACCTTC
TRBJ1-2 | TRBV5-6 | once | TRBD1 | CASSPGTGAYGYTF | TGTGCCAGCAGCCCCGGGACAGGGGCCTATGGCTACACCTTC
TRBJ1-5 | TRBV19 | . | . | CASSNPGRHQPQHF | TGTGCCAGTAGTAATCCAGGTAGACATCAGCCCCAGCATTTT
TRBJ2-2 | TRBV7-3 | . | TRBD1 | CASSLMPVTGGSTGELFF | TGTGCCAGCAGCTTAATGCCCGTGACAGGGGGAAGCACCGGGGAGCTGTTTTTT
TRBJ2-5 | TRBV3-1/TRBV3-2 | once | . | CASSQDTVQETQYF | TGTGCCAGCAGCCAAGATACAGTCCAAGAGACCCAGTACTTC
TRBJ1-5 | TRBV9 | . | TRBD1 | CASSQQGYQPQHF | TGTGCCAGCAGCCAACAGGGGTATCAGCCCCAGCATTTT
TRBJ1-2 | TRBV6-5 | . | . | CASSYSTALGYGYTF | TGTGCCAGCAGTTACTCGACAGCGCTCGGCTATGGCTACACCTTC
TRBJ1-1 | TRBV19 | . | . | CASSKTKYTEAFF | TGTGCCAGTAGTAAAACGAAGTACACTGAAGCTTTCTTT
TRBJ2-7 | TRBV6-5 | . | . | CASSRTQYAYEQYF | TGTGCCAGCAGCCGGACTCAATACGCCTACGAGCAGTACTTC
TRBJ2-3 | TRBV6-1 | . | TRBD2 | CASSDWGGGATDTQYF | TGTGCCAGCAGTGATTGGGGCGGGGGGGCAACAGATACGCAGTATTTT
TRBJ2-1 | TRBV5-1 | . | TRBD2 | CASSLGGGYNEQFF | TGCGCCAGCAGCTTAGGCGGGGGCTACAATGAGCAGTTCTTC
TRBJ2-2 | TRBV5-1 | . | . | CASSLGGAGGGNTGELFF | TGCGCCAGCAGCTTGGGGGGGGCTGGCGGTGGAAACACCGGGGAGCTGTTTTTT
TRBJ2-3 | TRBV24-1 | . | . | CATSDSGVDDTQYF | TGTGCCACCAGTGATTCTGGGGTCGATGATACGCAGTATTTT
TRBJ1-5 | TRBV12-3/TRBV12-4 | . | . | CASSPLRDQPQHF | TGTGCCAGCAGCCCCCTCCGGGATCAGCCCCAGCATTTT
TRBJ2-7 | TRBV12-3/TRBV12-4 | few | . | CASSPFYEQYF | TGTGCCAGCAGTCCATTCTACGAGCAGTACTTC
TRBJ1-6 | TRBV19 | few | . | CASSQGQGSPLHF | TGTGCCAGTAGTCAGGGGCAGGGTTCACCCCTCCACTTT
TRBJ1-1 | TRBV2 | . | . | CASSQGSEAGEAFF | TGTGCCAGCAGCCAAGGATCGGAGGCAGGGGAAGCTTTCTTT
TRBJ2-2 | TRBV10-1 | . | TRBD1 | CASRRQGRSGELFF | TGCGCCAGCAGAAGACAGGGGCGTAGCGGGGAGCTGTTTTTT
TRBJ1-5 | TRBV12-2 | . | . | CASRSTGQGANVVNQPQHF | TGTGCAAGTCGCTCTACTGGGCAGGGGGCGAATGTTGTCAATCAGCCCCAGCATTTT
TRBJ1-2 | TRBV3-1/TRBV3-2 | . | TRBD1 | CASSYFSTGGAEGYTF | TGTGCCAGCAGCTATTTTTCGACAGGGGGCGCGGAAGGCTACACCTTC
TRBJ1-5 | TRBV5-6 | once | . | CASSVGPAWSQPQHF | TGTGCCAGCAGCGTGGGACCCGCCTGGAGTCAGCCCCAGCATTTT
TRBJ1-6 | TRBV19 | . | TRBD1 | CASRDRHSPLHF | TGTGCCAGTAGGGACAGGCACTCACCCCTCCACTTT
TRBJ2-6 | TRBV11-3 | once | . | CASSFSGANVLTF | TGTGCCAGCAGCTTTTCTGGGGCCAACGTCCTGACTTTC
TRBJ2-3 | TRBV29-1 | . | TRBD2 | CSVDVGGTQYF | TGCAGCGTTGATGTGGGGGGGACGCAGTATTTT
TRBJ2-1 | TRBV6-5 | . | TRBD2 | CASSYTSGEPNEQFF | TGTGCCAGCAGTTACACTAGCGGGGAACCCAATGAGCAGTTCTTC
TRBJ2-1 | TRBV5-4 | . | . | CASSLGGGDYNEQFF | TGTGCCAGCAGCTTGGGAGGGGGTGACTACAATGAGCAGTTCTTC
TRBJ1-5 | TRBV27 | . | . | CASKDSVYSNQPQHF | TGTGCCAGCAAGGATTCGGTGTATAGCAATCAGCCCCAGCATTTT
TRBJ1-1 | TRBV27 | . | . | CASSLDPQGNTEAFF | TGTGCCAGCAGTTTAGACCCCCAAGGGAACACTGAAGCTTTCTTT
TRBJ1-6 | TRBV5-4 | . | TRBD1 | CASSPDRGGSPLHF | TGTGCCAGCAGCCCCGACAGGGGGGGTTCACCCCTCCACTTT
TRBJ2-7 | TRBV9 | few | TRBD1 | CASSGKTGVPNDEQYF | TGTGCCAGCAGCGGTAAGACAGGGGTCCCTAACGACGAGCAGTACTTC
TRBJ1-2 | TRBV7-9 | . | . | CASSPVVPDYGYTF | TGTGCCAGCAGCCCCGTGGTCCCGGACTATGGCTACACCTTC
TRBJ2-1 | TRBV10-3 | . | . | CAISESRRGRNEQFF | TGTGCCATCAGTGAGTCAAGGCGGGGTCGAAATGAGCAGTTCTTC
TRBJ1-1 | TRBV5-4 | . | . | CASHGQNMNTEAFF | TGTGCCAGCCACGGACAGAACATGAACACTGAAGCTTTCTTT
TRBJ1-2 | TRBV2 | once | TRBD1 | CASSSGTANYGYTF | TGTGCCAGCAGTTCCGGGACAGCCAATTATGGCTACACCTTC
TRBJ1-1 | TRBV2 | . | . | CASNPPRQNTEAFF | TGTGCCAGCAATCCCCCCCGGCAGAACACTGAAGCTTTCTTT
TRBJ1-4 | TRBV9 | . | TRBD1 | CASSPRTGGNEKLFF | TGTGCCAGCAGCCCCCGGACAGGGGGGAATGAAAAACTGTTTTTT
TRBJ1-1 | TRBV27 | . | . | CASSLVRGEAFF | TGTGCCAGCAGTTTAGTTCGGGGTGAAGCTTTCTTT
TRBJ2-5 | TRBV7-2 | . | . | CASSFGGRETQYF | TGTGCCAGCAGCTTCGGAGGGAGGGAGACCCAGTACTTC
TRBJ1-3 | TRBV5-4 | . | . | CASSSGGGNTIYF | TGTGCCAGCAGCTCGGGAGGTGGAAACACCATATATTTT
TRBJ2-4 | TRBV13 | . | . | CASSVTGSLFSF | TGTGCCAGCAGTGTTACCGGGAGCCTTTTTTCTTTC